The T cell receptor beta chain described here comes from a study of regulatory T cells in long-lasting Graves disease. The time point: persistent/refractory GD, antithyroid drugs over 5 years with positive TRAb. TCR sequences were obtained from RNA taken from PBMCs. The CDR3 length is 18 residues. CDR1 SGHAT and CDR2 FQNNGV come from the germline V gene. Trimming cost V 4 bases and J 1 base; bases outside gene matches: 10. Arm-PCR of CDR3 regions with iRepertoire HTBI primers generated TCR beta libraries. MiXCR, run by TCRdb on the multiplex PCR reads, gives a single entry per CDR3 protein. The sample gives roughly 430,000 distinct CDR3 sequences, around 23% of which show up once; roughly 13% is in the top ten. This clonotype was seen at least ten times.

Sequences were derived from peripheral blood mononuclear cells (PBMCs), sampled when the disease was refractory, from a patient treated with antithyroid drugs. The receptor was isolated from a female donor with Graves disease. The rearrangement joins TRBV11-2 to TRBJ2-6; TRBD1 matches 7 bases. The CDR3 spells CASSSTGDLGSGANVLTF. CDR3 nucleotide sequence: TGTGCCAGCAGCTCAACAGGGGATCTAGGTTCTGGGGCCAACGTCCTGACTTTC.